The present T cell receptor beta chain was sequenced within a study of early T cells in non-severe SARS-CoV-2 infection. Background on the study: The input, bulk RNA from unsorted whole blood, was sequenced, and chains were unpaired.

Overall study results and limits: VDJdb matches were skewed toward anti-spike CD8 T cell responses.

Molecules of cDNA were individually given unique molecular identifiers that were attached to them. MiXCR was run by TCRdb on the 5' RACE reads, yielding one entry per CDR3 protein. The sample has tens of thousands of distinct CDR3 sequences; over 10% are singletons. This clonotype was counted at least ten times. Its antigen is unknown. The sequence derives from an adult who was a healthcare worker with PCR-confirmed SARS-CoV-2 infection or an uninfected control (not recorded which). Sample: whole blood.

The CDR3 DNA reads as TGCGCCAGCAGTGCTGGGGTAACAGATACGCAGTATTTT. Amino acid sequence: CASSAGVTDTQYF. The chain has TRBV10-2 and TRBJ2-3; the D is unclear. The germline V gene encodes CDR1 WSHSY and CDR2 SAAADI. Trimming stripped 4 bases from V and 3 bases from J, with 8 bases between. This CDR3 is 13 amino acids long.